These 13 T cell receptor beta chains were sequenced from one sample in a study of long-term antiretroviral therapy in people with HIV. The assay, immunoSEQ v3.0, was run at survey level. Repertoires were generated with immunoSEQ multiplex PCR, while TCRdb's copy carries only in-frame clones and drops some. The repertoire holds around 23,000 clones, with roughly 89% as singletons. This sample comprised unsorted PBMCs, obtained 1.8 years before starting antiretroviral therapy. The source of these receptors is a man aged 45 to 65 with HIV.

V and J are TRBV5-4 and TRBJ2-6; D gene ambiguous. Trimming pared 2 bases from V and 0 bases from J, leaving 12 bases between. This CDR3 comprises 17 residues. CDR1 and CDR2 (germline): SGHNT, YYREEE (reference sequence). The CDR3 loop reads CASSFGSSRSGANVLTF. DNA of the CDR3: TGTGCCAGCAGCTTCGGATCCTCACGCTCTGGGGCCAACGTCCTGACTTTC.

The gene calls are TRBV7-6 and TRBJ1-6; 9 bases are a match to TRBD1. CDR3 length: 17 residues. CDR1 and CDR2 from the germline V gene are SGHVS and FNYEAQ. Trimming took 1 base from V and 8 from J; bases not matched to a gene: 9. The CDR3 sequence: CASSLVGRDRDHSPLHF. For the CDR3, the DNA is TGTGCCAGCAGCTTAGTGGGCCGGGACAGGGACCATTCACCCCTCCACTTT.

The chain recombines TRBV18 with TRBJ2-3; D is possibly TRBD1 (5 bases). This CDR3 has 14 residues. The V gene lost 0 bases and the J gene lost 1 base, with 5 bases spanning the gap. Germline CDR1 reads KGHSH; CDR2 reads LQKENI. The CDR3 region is CASSPPGGTDTQYF. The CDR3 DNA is TGTGCCAGCTCACCACCAGGGGGCACAGATACGCAGTATTTT. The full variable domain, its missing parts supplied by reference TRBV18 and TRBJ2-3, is NAGVMQNPRHLVRRRGQEARLRCSPMKGHSHVYWYRQLPEEGLKFMVYLQKENIIDESGMPKERFSAEFPKEGPSILRIQQVVRGDSAAYFCASSPPGGTDTQYFGPGTRLTVL.

The CDR3 coding sequence is TGTGCCAGCAGTTACTTCAGAGGTCAGCCCCAGCATTTT. It codes for CASSYFRGQPQHF. The rearrangement joins TRBV6-5 to TRBJ1-5; D uncertain. V was clipped by 1 base and J by 6 bases, with 7 bases between them. Germline-derived CDR1 and CDR2 are MNHEY and SVGAGI. The CDR3 contains 13 residues.

The chain's CDR3 is CASSYGGGRYQPQHF. CDR3 nucleotide sequence: TGCGCCAGCAGCTACGGGGGGGGGAGGTATCAGCCCCAGCATTTT. The chain couples TRBV5-1 to TRBJ1-5, with D possibly TRBD1 on 5 matching bases. The V gene lost 3 bases and the J gene lost 5 bases, with 15 bases spanning the gap. Germline CDR1 is SGHRS and CDR2 is YFSETQ. The CDR3 runs to 15 residues.

The CDR3, as DNA: TGTGCCACCAGCAGAGATTGGGACAGGGCAAGCACCGGGGAGCTGTTTTTT. Translated, it gives CATSRDWDRASTGELFF. The chain recombines TRBV15 with TRBJ2-2, with 9 nucleotides matching TRBD1. Trimming removed 0 bases from V and 4 bases from J; junction bases left unmatched: 6. The CDR3 spans 17 residues. Germline lookup yields CDR1 LNHNV and CDR2 YYDKDF (reference sequence).

The CDR3 region has the DNA TGTGCCAGCAGCATGGGGGGTGCGGGTTGGGCCTACAATGAGCAGTTCTTC. Its translation: CASSMGGAGWAYNEQFF. The chain employs TRBV5-4 and TRBJ2-1, with D possibly matching TRBD2 (6 bases). V shed 4 bases and J shed 2 bases, with 19 bases lying between them. The germline CDR1 and CDR2 sequences are SGHNT and YYREEE (reference sequence). The CDR3 covers 17 residues.

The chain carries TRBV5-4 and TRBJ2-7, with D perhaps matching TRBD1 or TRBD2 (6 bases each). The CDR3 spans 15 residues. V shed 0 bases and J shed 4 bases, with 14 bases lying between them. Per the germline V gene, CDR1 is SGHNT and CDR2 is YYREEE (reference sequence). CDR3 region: CASSLAPRGEYEQYF. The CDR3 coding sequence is TGTGCCAGCAGCTTGGCCCCAAGGGGGGAGTACGAGCAGTACTTC.

The CDR3 loop reads CASSYSGQGDGYTF. For the CDR3, the DNA is TGTGCCAGCAGTTACTCTGGGCAGGGGGATGGCTACACCTTC. This chain links TRBV6-6 with TRBJ1-2; TRBD1 matches at 7 bases. Germline loops: CDR1 MNHNY, CDR2 SVGAGI (reference sequence). CDR3 length equals 14 residues. Trimming cost V 0 bases and J 6 bases; bases outside gene matches: 4.

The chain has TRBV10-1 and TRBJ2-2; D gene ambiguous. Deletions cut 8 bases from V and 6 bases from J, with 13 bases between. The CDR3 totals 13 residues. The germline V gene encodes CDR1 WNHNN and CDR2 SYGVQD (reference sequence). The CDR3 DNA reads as TGCGCCAGCCGTATTGGGAATGCCGGGGAGCTGTTTTTT. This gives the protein CASRIGNAGELFF.

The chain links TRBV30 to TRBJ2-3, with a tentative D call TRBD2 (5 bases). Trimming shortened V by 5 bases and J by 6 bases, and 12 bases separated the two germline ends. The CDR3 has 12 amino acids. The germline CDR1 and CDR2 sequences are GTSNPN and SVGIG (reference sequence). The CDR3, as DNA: TGTGCCTGGGGACCTAGCCCGGATACGCAGTATTTT. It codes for CAWGPSPDTQYF.

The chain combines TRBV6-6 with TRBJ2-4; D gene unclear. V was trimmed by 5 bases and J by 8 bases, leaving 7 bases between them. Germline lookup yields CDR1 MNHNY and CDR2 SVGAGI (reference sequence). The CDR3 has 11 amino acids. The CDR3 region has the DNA TGTGCCAGCAGTGGCGGTTACATTCAGTACTTC. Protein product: CASSGGYIQYF.

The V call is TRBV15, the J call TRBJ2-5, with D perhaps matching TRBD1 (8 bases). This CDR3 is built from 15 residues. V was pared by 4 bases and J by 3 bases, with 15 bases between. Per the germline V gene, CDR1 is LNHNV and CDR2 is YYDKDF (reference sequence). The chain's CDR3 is CATSTGTGLEETQYF. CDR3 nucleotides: TGTGCCACCAGCACAGGGACAGGACTAGAAGAGACCCAGTACTTC.